This is a list of T cell receptor beta chains from one sample in a study of cytomegalovirus exposure and HLA in healthy donors. TCRdb's copy holds only in-frame clones and misses some; the assay was immunoSEQ multiplex PCR. The sample includes about 110,000 clones, approximately 80% of them seen just once. Sequencing was performed on PBMCs. These receptors were obtained from a woman aged 18-29 years in good health and CMV-seropositive. Both conserved end residues are part of each CDR3. The order of the fields is J gene, clone size, D gene, CDR3 length, V gene, CDR3 protein, CDR3 DNA. D genes are given only for firm matches. Clone size appears in some rows only: once, few, many, or a class for an expanded clone.

TRBJ1-1 | - | TRBD1 | 14 | TRBV7-9 | CASSSAGTGDEAFF | TGTGCCAGCAGCTCGGCCGGGACAGGGGACGAAGCTTTCTTT
TRBJ2-7 | - | TRBD1 | 14 | TRBV9 | CASSFGQDSYEQYF | TGTGCCAGCAGCTTCGGACAGGACTCCTACGAGCAGTACTTC
TRBJ2-2 | - | TRBD2 | 15 | TRBV5-6 | CASSRTSINTGELFF | TGTGCCAGCAGTCGGACTAGCATCAACACCGGGGAGCTGTTTTTT
TRBJ2-5 | - | - | 13 | TRBV4-2 | CASSPLAGETQYF | TGTGCCAGCAGCCCCCTTGCAGGGGAGACCCAGTACTTC
TRBJ1-1 | - | - | 13 | TRBV5-1 | CASSEGGAGEAFF | TGCGCCAGCAGCGAGGGGGGGGCTGGTGAAGCTTTCTTT
TRBJ2-4 | - | TRBD2 | 18 | TRBV11-1 | CAISLGRGALGGTNIQYF | TGTGCCATCAGCTTGGGCCGCGGGGCCCTCGGGGGGACAAACATTCAGTACTTC
TRBJ1-2 | once | - | 15 | TRBV5-6 | CASSPGGRVNYGYTF | TGTGCCAGCAGCCCGGGAGGAAGGGTTAACTATGGCTACACCTTC
TRBJ1-3 | - | - | 15 | TRBV5-1 | CASSSDGGAGNTIYF | TGCGCCAGCAGCTCCGATGGAGGGGCTGGAAACACCATATATTTT
TRBJ1-2 | - | TRBD1 | 15 | TRBV14 | CASSQEGARNYGYTF | TGTGCCAGCAGCCAGGAGGGGGCCCGAAACTATGGCTACACCTTC
TRBJ2-5 | - | TRBD1 | 15 | TRBV7-8 | CASSSAGTGQETQYF | TGTGCCAGCAGCTCGGCCGGGACAGGGCAAGAGACCCAGTACTTC
TRBJ2-1 | - | TRBD2 | 15 | TRBV5-5 | CASSVGTSGVNEQFF | TGTGCCAGCAGCGTAGGGACTAGCGGGGTGAATGAGCAGTTCTTC
TRBJ2-7 | once | - | 16 | TRBV4-1 | CASSQGASLSSYEQYF | TGCGCCAGCAGCCAAGGGGCTTCTTTAAGCTCCTACGAGCAGTACTTC
TRBJ1-5 | - | TRBD1 | 17 | TRBV28 | CASGRLRDRGSNQPQHF | TGTGCCAGCGGAAGACTCCGGGACAGGGGAAGCAATCAGCCCCAGCATTTT
TRBJ2-5 | - | TRBD2 | 15 | TRBV9 | CASSRTSGMWETQYF | TGTGCCAGCAGCCGGACTAGCGGGATGTGGGAGACCCAGTACTTC
TRBJ1-5 | - | TRBD1 | 16 | TRBV27 | CASSYVGGESNQPQHF | TGTGCCAGCAGTTATGTAGGGGGCGAAAGCAATCAGCCCCAGCATTTT
TRBJ2-7 | once | - | 14 | TRBV21-1 | CASSKGKGVFAQYF | TGTGCCAGCAGCAAAGGTAAAGGGGTCTTCGCGCAGTACTTC
TRBJ2-7 | - | - | 14 | TRBV4-1 | CASSQAGTPYEQYF | TGCGCCAGCAGCCAAGCGGGGACACCGTACGAGCAGTACTTC
TRBJ1-3 | few | - | 14 | TRBV7-2 | CASSLGNIGNTIYF | TGTGCCAGCAGCTTAGGTAACATTGGAAACACCATATATTTT
TRBJ2-7 | few | - | 14 | TRBV9 | CASSAHPGTYEQYF | TGTGCCAGCAGCGCACATCCGGGGACCTACGAGCAGTACTTC
TRBJ2-7 | - | TRBD2 | 14 | TRBV2 | CASRVAGANYEQYF | TGTGCCAGCAGGGTAGCGGGAGCTAACTACGAGCAGTACTTC
TRBJ2-5 | - | - | 11 | TRBV7-2 | CASSPAVTQYF | TGTGCCAGCAGCCCTGCAGTGACCCAGTACTTC
TRBJ2-7 | - | - | 14 | TRBV10-1 | CASSPDTFSYEQYF | TGCGCCAGTTCGCCTGACACTTTCTCCTACGAGCAGTACTTC
TRBJ2-7 | - | TRBD1 | 14 | TRBV2 | CASRETGGPLEQYF | TGTGCCAGCAGGGAGACAGGGGGCCCCCTCGAGCAGTACTTC
TRBJ2-6 | - | TRBD1 | 17 | TRBV10-1 | CARCPGQVFSGANVLTF | TGCGCCAGGTGTCCGGGACAGGTGTTCTCTGGGGCCAACGTCCTGACTTTC
TRBJ2-3 | - | TRBD2 | 14 | TRBV5-1 | CASSTAGVADTQYF | TGCGCCAGCAGCACAGCGGGAGTCGCAGATACGCAGTATTTT
TRBJ1-2 | - | - | 13 | TRBV19 | CATYPGGDYGYTF | TGTGCCACTTATCCCGGGGGGGACTATGGCTACACCTTC
TRBJ2-7 | - | TRBD1 | 14 | TRBV4-1 | CASPQGQGGYEQYF | TGCGCCAGCCCCCAAGGACAGGGCGGGTACGAGCAGTACTTC
TRBJ2-5 | few | TRBD1 | 14 | TRBV19 | CASSIRQGSETQYF | TGTGCCAGTAGTATCCGACAGGGAAGCGAGACCCAGTACTTC
TRBJ1-1 | - | TRBD1 | 14 | TRBV12-5 | CASGGHDRDTEAFF | TGTGCTAGTGGTGGGCACGACAGGGACACTGAAGCTTTCTTT
TRBJ2-2 | - | TRBD1 | 13 | TRBV19 | CASSGRGRRELFF | TGTGCCAGTAGTGGCAGGGGGCGACGGGAGCTGTTTTTT
TRBJ2-1 | few | TRBD2 | 16 | TRBV5-1 | CASSLFIAGAYNEQFF | TGCGCCAGCAGCTTGTTTATAGCGGGAGCCTACAATGAGCAGTTCTTC
TRBJ2-1 | - | TRBD2 | 17 | TRBV19 | CASSLGATSGWTNEQFF | TGTGCCAGTAGTTTGGGGGCGACTAGCGGGTGGACCAATGAGCAGTTCTTC
TRBJ2-3 | - | - | 13 | TRBV6-5 | CASSYSDQVGQYF | TGTGCCAGCAGTTACTCCGACCAGGTGGGGCAGTATTTT
TRBJ2-7 | few | TRBD2 | 15 | TRBV5-1 | CASTRTSGYSYEQYF | TGCGCCAGCACCCGGACTAGCGGGTATTCCTACGAGCAGTACTTC
TRBJ1-2 | - | - | 13 | TRBV7-3 | CASSLAPGAGYTF | TGTGCCAGCAGCTTAGCGCCAGGGGCTGGCTACACCTTC
TRBJ1-1 | - | - | 16 | TRBV6-5 | CASSYSGGYANTEAFF | TGTGCCAGCAGTTACTCCGGGGGGTATGCGAACACTGAAGCTTTCTTT
TRBJ2-7 | - | TRBD2 | 16 | TRBV15 | CATSISGRLPSYEQYF | TGTGCCACCAGCATTAGCGGGAGGCTCCCGTCCTACGAGCAGTACTTC
TRBJ1-5 | - | TRBD1 | 15 | TRBV9 | CASSVGGQDHQPQHF | TGTGCCAGCAGCGTAGGGGGACAGGACCATCAGCCCCAGCATTTT
TRBJ2-3 | - | - | 15 | TRBV15 | CATSRDGQGKDTQYF | TGTGCCACCAGCAGAGATGGGCAGGGGAAAGATACGCAGTATTTT
TRBJ2-1 | - | TRBD2 | 17 | TRBV5-4 | CASSARTSGRAPNEQFF | TGTGCCAGCAGCGCACGGACTAGCGGGAGGGCCCCCAATGAGCAGTTCTTC
TRBJ2-5 | - | TRBD1 | 14 | TRBV11-2 | CASSPRQGRETQYF | TGTGCCAGCAGCCCGAGACAGGGGCGTGAGACCCAGTACTTC